This TCR beta chain was sequenced for a study of Ad26.COV2.S vaccination and SARS-CoV-2 variants. The overall study: Ad26.COV2.S shots went into the muscle once or twice, 56 days apart.

This table comes from immunoSEQ multiplex PCR, and its TCRdb copy is limited to in-frame clones, with some not included. The sample yields about 460,000 clones, 70% to 90% seen once. As for treatment: about 20 received Ad26.COV2.S at low or high dose, single or two shots; a few received placebo; per-sample allocation not given. Sampling occurred on day 63 after the first vaccine or placebo injection. This clonotype was obtained from a person between 18 and 65 years old who received the Ad26.COV2.S COVID-19 vaccine or a placebo. The source was peripheral blood, collected in a trial of Ad26.COV2.S vaccine versus placebo.

The CDR3 DNA follows: TGTGCCAGTAGTATCCGGCAGGCCCCCAATCAGCCCCAGCATTTT. Translating it yields CASSIRQAPNQPQHF. The rearrangement joins TRBV19 to TRBJ1-5; D gene uncertain. The germline CDR1 and CDR2 sequences are LNHDA and SQIVND (reference sequence). The CDR3 is made up of 15 amino acids. The V end lost 3 bases, the J end lost 3 bases, and 12 bases lay between the germline ends. Full variable domain (remainder filled in from reference TRBV19 and TRBJ1-5): DGGITQSPKYLFRKEGQNVTLSCEQNLNHDAMYWYRQDPGQGLRLIYYSQIVNDFQKGDIAEGYSVSREKKESFPLTVTSAQKNPTAFYLCASSIRQAPNQPQHFGDGTRLSIL.